This TCR beta chain was identified in a study of blood T cell repertoires in COVID-19. TCRdb's copy holds only in-frame clones and misses some; the assay was immunoSEQ multiplex PCR. The table has 70,000 to 95,000 clones, about 90% seen once. CDR3 length equals 12 residues. Germline loops: CDR1 SEHNR, CDR2 FQNEAQ (reference sequence). V dropped 2 bases and J dropped 2 bases, with 4 bases sitting between them. V usage is TRBV7-9 and J usage is TRBJ2-7; D not certain. This TCR was recovered from a woman in her 70s with acute or convalescent COVID-19. Sequencing used peripheral blood. The CDR3 region has the DNA TGTGCCAGCAGCTTAACACCCTACGAGCAGTACTTC. Translated, it gives CASSLTPYEQYF. The full variable domain, with the rest looked up from reference TRBV7-9 and TRBJ2-7, is DTGVSQNPRHKITKRGQNVTFRCDPISEHNRLYWYRQTLGQGPEFLTYFQNEAQLEKSRLLSDRFSAERPKGSFSTLEIQRTEQGDSAMYLCASSLTPYEQYFGPGTRLTVT.